A selection of T cell receptor beta chains follows, all from one sample in a study of lymphopenia after photon versus proton radiotherapy. Method: immunoSEQ multiplex PCR; TCRdb's copy keeps in-frame clones and lacks some. This sample carries 25,000 to 30,000 clones, around 90% of them seen once, and the ten largest clones take approximately 50%. Sequencing was performed on peripheral blood, taken from a patient treated with proton-based radiotherapy. The receptor source for this set is a woman aged 60 to 75 with cholangiocarcinoma. Some clones in this sample may be carry-over from other donors' samples. Each CDR3 is given with its conserved first and last residue. The D gene is left open where the match is weak. Clone size appears in some rows only: once, few, many, or a class for an expanded clone.

clone_size | j_call | v_call | d_call | cdr3_nt | cdr3_aa
NA | TRBJ2-7 | TRBV2 | NA | TGTGCCAGCAAGTACGACAGGACTACCTACGAGCAGTACTTC | CASKYDRTTYEQYF
medium-sized | TRBJ2-1 | TRBV7-9 | TRBD2 | TGTGCCAGCAGCTTCATCGGGACTAGGGATGAGCAGTTCTTC | CASSFIGTRDEQFF
few | TRBJ2-1 | TRBV7-6 | NA | TGTGCCAGCAGCTTACAGCGGGTCGAGCAGTTCTTC | CASSLQRVEQFF
NA | TRBJ2-1 | TRBV4-2 | TRBD2 | TGTGCCAGCAGCCGTCCTTTGGGGACTAGCGGAAACAATGAGCAGTTCTTC | CASSRPLGTSGNNEQFF
NA | TRBJ1-6 | TRBV4-3 | TRBD1 | TGCGCCAGCAGCCACGATGGACAGGGGAATTCACCCCTCCACTTT | CASSHDGQGNSPLHF
NA | TRBJ2-1 | TRBV4-1 | TRBD2 | TGCGCCAGCAGCCAAGGTACCCTAGCGGGAGGACGGCGGGGCAATGAGCAGTTCTTC | CASSQGTLAGGRRGNEQFF
NA | TRBJ1-3 | TRBV30 | NA | TGTGCCTGGAGTTTCTGGCAGAATTTAGGGGTTCGAAACACCATATATTTT | CAWSFWQNLGVRNTIYF
NA | TRBJ2-7 | TRBV29-1 | NA | TGCAGCGTTTCGGGTCACCAAAAATCCTACGAGCAGTACTTC | CSVSGHQKSYEQYF
once | TRBJ2-3 | TRBV20-1 | NA | TGCAGTGCTAACACAGATACGCAGTATTTT | CSANTDTQYF
NA | TRBJ2-5 | TRBV7-7 | TRBD2 | TGTGCTAGCAGCTTAGTGGGACTAGCGGGGAAGGAGACCCAGTACTTC | CASSLVGLAGKETQYF
NA | TRBJ2-2 | TRBV5-1 | NA | TGCGCCAGCACCCCGACAGGGAACACCGGGGAGCTGTTTTTT | CASTPTGNTGELFF
once | TRBJ1-4 | TRBV7-8 | NA | TGTGCCAGCAGCCTTATTTCAGGATACCTCACCGCAACTAATGAAAAACTGTTTTTT | CASSLISGYLTATNEKLFF
NA | TRBJ2-3 | TRBV9 | TRBD2 | TGTGCCAGCAGCGTAGCTAGCGGGGGGGCTGGAGATACGCAGTATTTT | CASSVASGGAGDTQYF
NA | TRBJ1-2 | TRBV15 | NA | TGTGCCACCAGCAGAGGGTCGGGCCGGCCGTATAACTATGGCTACACCTTC | CATSRGSGRPYNYGYTF